The 21 T cell receptor beta chains below come from one sample, sequenced in a study of blood T cell repertoires in COVID-19 (dated by TCRdb to the early 2020s). Library preparation used the immunoSEQ multiplex PCR assay. In TCRdb, the immuneACCESS table is reduced to in-frame sequences with V and J assigned. These tables do not hold every clone; where another copy was compared, an unresolved V gene accounts for under half, and the others remain unexplained. The sample table records under 250,000 clones; around nine tenths of these occur just once. The ten largest clones add up to approximately 1.5% of the sample. Source material: peripheral blood. These TCRs come from a woman aged 60-75 years who had recovered from COVID-19.

The chain joins TRBV6-4 to TRBJ1-5, with 9 bases lining up with TRBD1. This CDR3 spans 17 amino acids. In germline, CDR1 is MRHNA, CDR2 SNTAGT. Trimming cost V 2 bases and J 5 bases; bases outside gene matches: 10. The CDR3 bases are TGTGCCAGCAGTGACAGGGGCGGGACAGGGTCTGATCAGCCCCAGCATTTT. It translates to CASSDRGGTGSDQPQHF.

J is TRBJ2-1 and V is TRBV27; 7 bases align to TRBD1. V gave up 3 bases and J gave up 0 bases; unmatched junction bases: 11. Germline V gene lookup returns CDR1 MNHEY and CDR2 SMNVEV (reference sequence). The CDR3 has 18 residues. The CDR3 region is CASSFARLRDSSYNEQFF. DNA for the CDR3: TGTGCCAGCAGTTTCGCTCGCCTCCGGGACAGCTCCTACAATGAGCAGTTCTTC.

The chain couples TRBV25-1 to TRBJ2-3; D call uncertain. This CDR3 has 15 residues. Trimming shortened V by 4 bases and J by 2 bases, and 13 bases separated the two germline ends. Germline V CDR1 and CDR2: MGHDK, SYGVNS. CDR3 protein: CASSALVGVTDTQYF. As DNA, the CDR3 is TGTGCCAGCAGTGCCCTAGTAGGAGTCACAGATACGCAGTATTTT.

A remark on this clone: At one end the junction does not follow the germline gene, possibly because of a read error. The CDR3: CASSPMGTGLKF. The DNA for the CDR3 is TGTGCCAGCAGCCCGATGGGGACAGGTCTGAAATTT. V is TRBV7-9 and J is TRBJ2-3, with 8 bases lining up with TRBD1. Germline V gene sequence: CDR1 SEHNR, CDR2 FQNEAQ (reference sequence). The CDR3 is made up of 12 amino acids.

V and J are TRBV20-1 and TRBJ2-1; perhaps TRBD2 as D (5 bases). CDR3 size: 11 residues. Between the trimmed V and J ends, which lost 1 base and 9 bases, there was a span of 7 bases. Germline loops: CDR1 DFQATT, CDR2 SNEGSKA (reference sequence). CDR3 sequence reads: CSARGGSEQFF. Written as DNA, the CDR3 is TGCAGTGCTAGAGGTGGGAGTGAGCAGTTCTTC.

The chain combines TRBV27 with TRBJ2-1; a weak D match, TRBD1 (5 bases). Trimming stripped 6 bases from V and 4 bases from J, with 10 bases between. The CDR3 loop spans 13 amino acids. CDR1 is MNHEY, CDR2 SMNVEV, per germline (reference sequence). The CDR3 DNA reads TGTGCCAGCAGGGGGCAGGCTTACAATGAGCAGTTCTTC. Translation: CASRGQAYNEQFF.

The chain couples TRBV5-6 to TRBJ1-1; no clear D. V lost 4 bases, J lost 7 bases, and 11 bases lay in between. Per germline, CDR1 SGHDT and CDR2 YYEEEE. The CDR3 spans 12 residues. CDR3 protein: CASSNRWSEAFF. CDR3 DNA: TGTGCCAGCAGCAACCGTTGGAGTGAAGCTTTCTTT.

This chain uses TRBV15 with TRBJ1-1, with no clear D. This CDR3 has 14 amino acids. Germline V gene lookup returns CDR1 LNHNV and CDR2 YYDKDF (reference sequence). The V end lost 0 bases, the J end lost 4 bases, and 9 bases lay between the germline ends. The CDR3 is CATSRDTGFTEAFF. The CDR3 nucleotides read TGTGCCACCAGCAGAGATACTGGTTTCACTGAAGCTTTCTTT. Full variable domain (rest looked up from reference TRBV15 and TRBJ1-1): DAMVIQNPRYQVTQFGKPVTLSCSQTLNHNVMYWYQQKSSQAPKLLFHYYDKDFNNEADTPDNFQSRRPNTSFCFLDIRSPGLGDTAMYLCATSRDTGFTEAFFGQGTRLTVV.

V usage is TRBV5-6 and J usage is TRBJ2-1; 7 positions match TRBD2. J gave up 4 bases and V 4 bases, and 11 bases lay outside the gene matches. The CDR3 is 16 residues long. Per the germline V gene, CDR1 is SGHDT and CDR2 is YYEEEE. The CDR3 protein is CASSPPRAGSYNEQFF. The CDR3 DNA follows: TGTGCCAGCAGCCCCCCCCGAGCGGGGAGTTACAATGAGCAGTTCTTC.

CDR3 sequence: CASSIPGQGASGEQYF. CDR3 nucleotide sequence: TGTGCCAGTAGTATACCGGGACAGGGGGCTTCGGGCGAGCAGTACTTC. The chain joins TRBV19 to TRBJ2-7, with 12 bases fitting TRBD1. The CDR3 is made up of 16 amino acids. Germline lookup yields CDR1 LNHDA and CDR2 SQIVND (reference sequence). V gave up 2 bases and J gave up 6 bases; unmatched junction bases: 8. The entire variable domain, with the rest obtained from reference TRBV19 and TRBJ2-7, is as follows: DGGITQSPKYLFRKEGQNVTLSCEQNLNHDAMYWYRQDPGQGLRLIYYSQIVNDFQKGDIAEGYSVSREKKESFPLTVTSAQKNPTAFYLCASSIPGQGASGEQYFGPGTRLTVT.

This sequence joins TRBV29-1 and TRBJ1-2; D unresolved. Between the trimmed V and J ends, which lost 7 bases and 4 bases, there was a span of 16 bases. Germline values: CDR1 SQVTM, CDR2 ANQGSEA. The CDR3 length is 13 residues. CDR3 coding DNA: TGCAGCGACCTCGACGGGAACGGCTATGGCTACACCTTC. Protein: CSDLDGNGYGYTF.

The chain links TRBV6-5 to TRBJ1-5, with D perhaps matching TRBD1 (6 bases). CDR3 length equals 15 residues. V was pared by 4 bases and J by 7 bases, with 17 bases between. Germline loops: CDR1 MNHEY, CDR2 SVGAGI. This CDR3 is CASSLGAGVDQPQHF. CDR3 in DNA: TGTGCCAGCAGTTTGGGGGCAGGGGTAGACCAGCCCCAGCATTTT.

The chain uses TRBV10-1 and TRBJ1-1; 11 bases are a match to TRBD1. The CDR3 is 17 amino acids. Germline V CDR1 and CDR2: WNHNN, SYGVQD (reference sequence). V lost 5 bases to trimming and J lost 6 bases; unmatched junction nucleotides: 14. The CDR3 spells CASSCSKDRGQPPEAFF. CDR3 nucleotide sequence: TGCGCCAGCAGTTGCTCAAAGGACAGGGGGCAACCCCCTGAAGCTTTCTTT.

The chain uses TRBV27 and TRBJ1-4; D is perhaps TRBD1 (5 bases). The CDR3 covers 17 residues. V was pared by 6 bases and J by 8 bases, with 25 bases between. Germline loops: CDR1 MNHEY, CDR2 SMNVEV (reference sequence). The CDR3 nucleotides are TGTGCCAGCAGGGAGTGGGGCCCACTAACCGTCGGGGAAAAACTGTTTTTT. Protein: CASREWGPLTVGEKLFF.

The rearrangement uses TRBV18 and TRBJ2-7; TRBD2 is a possible D gene (5 bases). The V gene's germline CDR1 is KGHSH and CDR2 LQKENI. CDR3 length equals 14 residues. Trimming shortened V by 5 bases and J by 5 bases, and 16 bases separated the two germline ends. CDR3 in amino acids: CASSDTLAAHEQYF. Written as DNA, the CDR3 is TGTGCCAGCTCAGACACCCTAGCAGCCCACGAGCAGTACTTC. Based on the CDR3 plus reference TRBV18 and TRBJ2-7, the full variable domain is NAGVMQNPRHLVRRRGQEARLRCSPMKGHSHVYWYRQLPEEGLKFMVYLQKENIIDESGMPKERFSAEFPKEGPSILRIQQVVRGDSAAYFCASSDTLAAHEQYFGPGTRLTVT.

This chain uses TRBV25-1 with TRBJ2-2; 9 bases align to TRBD1. With 10 bases clipped from V and 1 base from J, the junction kept 7 bases outside the gene matches. Germline V gene data show CDR1 as MGHDK and CDR2 as SYGVNS. The CDR3 is 15 amino acids. The DNA of the CDR3 is TGTGCCACCCTCCCGGGACAGGGGAACACCGGGGAGCTGTTTTTT. It translates to CATLPGQGNTGELFF.

This sequence joins TRBV7-8 and TRBJ1-6, with 8 bases aligning to TRBD1. CDR3 length: 15 amino acids. Germline CDR1 is SGHVS and CDR2 is FQNEAQ. With 4 bases clipped from V and 6 bases from J, the junction kept 5 bases outside the gene matches. The CDR3 is CASSSRDRINSPLHF. The CDR3 coding sequence is TGTGCCAGCAGCTCCCGGGACAGGATTAATTCACCCCTCCACTTT.

V is TRBV4-1 and J is TRBJ2-7; no reliable D call. CDR3 length: 16 amino acids. Trimming took off 3 bases at V and 1 base at J, with 16 bases between the two ends. CDR1 and CDR2 (germline): MGHRA, YSYEKL. The CDR3 is CASSHTTPSYSYEQYF. DNA of the CDR3: TGCGCCAGCAGCCACACGACACCGTCTTATTCCTACGAGCAGTACTTC.

CDR3: CASSLSDQGRQFF. The CDR3 DNA reads TGTGCCAGCAGCTTATCCGATCAGGGGCGGCAGTTCTTC. V gene TRBV11-2 combines with J gene TRBJ2-1, with D possibly matching TRBD1 (6 bases). This CDR3 has 13 residues. Germline V gene sequence: CDR1 SGHAT, CDR2 FQNNGV. V was trimmed by 2 bases and J by 12 bases, leaving 14 bases between them.

The DNA of the CDR3 is TGTGCCAGCAGCTTAGAAACAGGGGCGGGCTATGGCTACACCTTC. Translation gives CASSLETGAGYGYTF. The genes are TRBV7-8 and TRBJ1-2; 7 nucleotides align to TRBD1. Germline V gives CDR1 SGHVS, CDR2 FQNEAQ. V lost 1 base to trimming and J lost 4 bases; unmatched junction nucleotides: 6. The CDR3 has 15 residues.

This sequence joins TRBV15 and TRBJ1-5, with D perhaps matching TRBD1 (5 bases). The CDR3 loop spans 13 amino acids. Trimming removed 1 base at V and 7 bases at J, with 8 bases between. Germline CDR1 is LNHNV and CDR2 is YYDKDF (reference sequence). The CDR3 loop is CATSRGGRQPQHF. CDR3 in DNA: TGTGCCACCAGCAGAGGGGGGAGGCAGCCCCAGCATTTT. Filled out from reference TRBV15 and TRBJ1-5, the complete variable domain reads DAMVIQNPRYQVTQFGKPVTLSCSQTLNHNVMYWYQQKSSQAPKLLFHYYDKDFNNEADTPDNFQSRRPNTSFCFLDIRSPGLGDTAMYLCATSRGGRQPQHFGDGTRLSIL.